The 30 T cell receptor beta chains reported below all come from one sample, sequenced in a study of T cells in Graves' hyperthyroidism and ophthalmopathy. Amplified TCR beta CDR3 regions came from RNA transcripts. TCR CDR3 regions were first amplified by RT-PCR with HTBI primers. Each CDR3 protein is one row after TCRdb ran MiXCR on the multiplex PCR reads. The data hold around 250,000 distinct CDR3 sequences, with approximately 16% observed a single time. The sample consisted of blood. Receptor source: a woman aged 18-29 years with Graves' ophthalmopathy.

The sample holds many counts of this clonotype. The chain recombines TRBV7-6 with TRBJ2-5; perhaps D is TRBD1 or TRBD2 (5 bases each). The CDR3 is 14 amino acids. Trimming removed 1 base from V and 2 bases from J, with 8 bases in between. Germline CDR1 reads SGHVS; CDR2 reads FNYEAQ. The CDR3 bases are TGTGCCAGCAGCTTAGGGGGGTTTCAAGAGACCCAGTACTTC. This encodes CASSLGGFQETQYF.

Notes on this clonotype: A much more abundant neighbour one base away suggests this may be a read error. The chain is built from TRBV20-1 and TRBJ1-1; D remains unclear. This CDR3 is 11 amino acids long. Germline CDR1 and CDR2: DFQATT and SNEGSKA (reference sequence). CDR3: CGAAGGDLAFF. The CDR3 DNA sequence: TGCGGTGCCGCGGGCGGGGATTTAGCTTTCTTT.

This clonotype was seen at least ten times. The DNA of the CDR3 is TGTGCCAGCAGTTACTCGATCCCAGGGAACCCCTCTACGGCCAAAAACATTCAGTACTTC. Translated: CASSYSIPGNPSTAKNIQYF. The chain joins TRBV6-5 to TRBJ2-4, with a tentative D call TRBD1 (5 bases). CDR3 length: 20 residues. V was pared by 0 bases and J by 1 base, with 22 bases between. Germline loops: CDR1 MNHEY, CDR2 SVGAGI.

This clonotype was detected ten times or more. The chain couples TRBV6-1 to TRBJ2-1, with D possibly matching TRBD2 (6 bases). The CDR3 contains 14 residues. CDR1 and CDR2 from the germline V gene are MNHNS and SASEGT. V was trimmed by 6 bases and J by 1 base, leaving 10 bases between them. As DNA, the CDR3 is TGTGCCAGCAGCCTGGACTATTCCTACAATGAGCAGTTCTTC. Translation gives CASSLDYSYNEQFF.

There are many counts of this clonotype. V is TRBV5-6 and J is TRBJ1-3; TRBD1 is a possible D gene (6 bases). Germline assignment: CDR1 SGHDT and CDR2 YYEEEE. CDR3 length: 17 amino acids. The germline V and J ends were trimmed by 4 bases and 4 bases, with 21 bases remaining between them. CDR3 sequence reads: CASSLDPGGASGNTIYF. CDR3 DNA: TGTGCCAGCAGCCTGGACCCGGGGGGCGCTTCGGGAAACACCATATATTTT.

The V and J genes are TRBV6-1 and TRBJ2-3; unclear D gene. Trimming took off 5 bases at V and 4 bases at J, with 7 bases between the two ends. This CDR3 region has 12 residues. The germline CDR1 and CDR2 sequences are MNHNS and SASEGT. The CDR3 DNA follows: TGTGCCAGCAGTCGCGGACCAGATACGCAGTATTTT. Translation: CASSRGPDTQYF.

This clonotype was observed many times. This sequence joins TRBV20-1 and TRBJ2-1; D not resolved. Germline V gene data show CDR1 as DFQATT and CDR2 as SNEGSKA (reference sequence). The CDR3 consists of 15 residues. Trimming took 3 bases from V and 2 from J, leaving 14 bases between them. The DNA of the CDR3 is TGCAGTGCTAGTGAGCCGGACGGTACCTACAATGAGCAGTTCTTC. Protein sequence: CSASEPDGTYNEQFF.

This clonotype was observed at least ten times. The V call is TRBV2, the J call TRBJ2-2; D gene uncertain. The V and J ends lost 7 bases and 5 bases respectively, with 8 bases between them. Germline loops: CDR1 SNHLY, CDR2 FYNNEI. CDR3 length: 12 amino acids. CDR3: CASKSWTGELFF. CDR3 in DNA: TGTGCCAGCAAGAGTTGGACCGGGGAGCTGTTTTTT.

This clonotype appeared many times. V is TRBV20-1 and J is TRBJ2-7; 11 positions agree with TRBD2. J gave up 6 bases and V 0 bases, and 7 bases lay outside the gene matches. This CDR3 spans 15 amino acids. Germline assignment: CDR1 DFQATT and CDR2 SNEGSKA (reference sequence). CDR3 region: CSARDTSGSTVEQYF. CDR3 nucleotides: TGCAGTGCTAGAGACACTAGCGGGAGCACGGTCGAGCAGTACTTC.

This clonotype was seen at least ten times. The chain employs TRBV20-1 and TRBJ2-5; D not certain. Per germline, CDR1 DFQATT and CDR2 SNEGSKA (reference sequence). This CDR3 comprises 10 residues. V dropped 5 bases and J dropped 5 bases, with 6 bases sitting between them. The CDR3 here is CSALLETQYF. The CDR3 DNA follows: TGCAGTGCTTTACTGGAGACCCAGTACTTC.

This clonotype was observed at least ten times. The chain employs TRBV7-2 and TRBJ2-1; the match to TRBD2 covers 9 bases. V lost 0 bases to trimming and J lost 2 bases; unmatched junction nucleotides: 2. This CDR3 region has 16 residues. Germline values: CDR1 SGHTA, CDR2 FQGNSA. CDR3 bases: TGTGCCAGCAGCTTAGCGCCTAGCGGGGCCTACAATGAGCAGTTCTTC. As protein: CASSLAPSGAYNEQFF.

This clonotype was seen only a few times. This chain connects TRBV5-5 to TRBJ2-7; TRBD1 might be the D (5 bases). V was pared by 1 base and J by 4 bases, with 15 bases between. CDR3 length equals 15 residues. Per the germline V gene, CDR1 is SGHKS and CDR2 is YYEKEE (reference sequence). The CDR3 sequence: CASSLLGEDRYEQYF. CDR3 coding DNA: TGTGCCAGCAGCTTGCTGGGCGAAGACAGATACGAGCAGTACTTC.

This clonotype was seen at least ten times. The chain carries TRBV2 and TRBJ2-5; D unclear. This CDR3 has 14 residues. V was pared by 2 bases and J by 1 base, with 8 bases between. Germline V lookup: CDR1 SNHLY, CDR2 FYNNEI. The CDR3 loop reads CASSELGSQETQYF. In DNA form, the CDR3 reads TGTGCCAGCAGTGAATTGGGCAGCCAAGAGACCCAGTACTTC. Drawing the rest from reference TRBV2 and TRBJ2-5, the complete variable domain is EPEVTQTPSHQVTQMGQEVILRCVPISNHLYFYWYRQILGQKVEFLVSFYNNEISEKSEIFDDQFSVERPDGSNFTLKIRSTKLEDSAMYFCASSELGSQETQYFGPGTRLLVL.

This clonotype was observed many times. This sequence joins TRBV28 and TRBJ1-2; D may be TRBD1 (6 bases). There are 14 residues in the CDR3. Per the germline V gene, CDR1 is MDHEN and CDR2 is SYDVKM. The germline V and J ends were trimmed by 3 bases and 8 bases, with 16 bases remaining between them. The CDR3 spells CASSFSLRTAGYTF. In DNA, the CDR3 is TGTGCCAGCAGTTTTTCCCTTAGGACAGCGGGCTACACCTTC.

This clonotype was picked up many times. The chain carries TRBV5-1 and TRBJ2-1, with 7 bases lining up with TRBD1. The germline CDR1 and CDR2 sequences are SGHRS and YFSETQ. The ends lost 2 bases at V and 0 bases at J; junction bases unmatched: 8. The CDR3 sequence is 17 residues long. The CDR3 is CASSFEVGDSSYNEQFF. DNA for the CDR3: TGCGCCAGCAGCTTCGAAGTCGGGGACAGCTCCTACAATGAGCAGTTCTTC.

This clonotype was detected ten times or more. The genes are TRBV6-2 or TRBV6-3 and TRBJ2-5; D is tentatively TRBD1 or TRBD2 (5 bases each). Germline values: CDR1 MNHEY, CDR2 SVGEGT. The CDR3 is made up of 13 amino acids. V was shortened by 6 bases and J by 4 bases, with 12 bases between the two germline ends. CDR3 coding DNA: TGTGCCAGCAGCTTGGGACCGACAGAGACCCAGTACTTC. As protein: CASSLGPTETQYF.

This clonotype was counted ten times or more. The rearrangement links TRBV7-9 to TRBJ1-2; the D gene is possibly TRBD1 (5 bases). The CDR3 has 12 amino acids. The germline CDR1 and CDR2 sequences are SEHNR and FQNEAQ (reference sequence). V lost 5 bases and J 2 bases, leaving 6 bases between the germline ends. CDR3 bases: TGTGCCAGCAGCCGGGACAACTATGGCTACACCTTC. Residues: CASSRDNYGYTF.

This clonotype was counted at least ten times. J is TRBJ2-7 and V is TRBV12-3 or TRBV12-4; TRBD2 matches 7 bases. Losses at the gene ends were 3 bases for V and 5 bases for J; bases not matched to a gene: 7. The CDR3 spans 14 residues. CDR3 coding DNA: TGTGCCAGCAGTTTTCGGGAGGCCCCCCACGAGCAGTACTTC. This gives the protein CASSFREAPHEQYF.

As to this clonotype: The germline gene is not matched at one end of the junction; a read error may be the cause. The V gene is TRBV14, the J gene TRBJ2-2, with 10 bases lining up with TRBD1. Looked up from germline, CDR1 is SGHDN and CDR2 is FVKESK. This CDR3 comprises 18 residues. CDR3 residues: CASSLTGGLGVGTGEPFF. CDR3 sequence (DNA): TGTGCCAGCAGCCTGACAGGGGGCCTAGGTGTGGGCACCGGGGAGCCGTTTTTT.

This clonotype came up many times. The rearrangement joins TRBV12-5 to TRBJ2-5; unclear D gene. The CDR3 length is 15 residues. V lost 6 bases, J lost 5 bases, and 19 bases lay in between. Germline V lookup: CDR1 LGHNT, CDR2 FRNRAP. CDR3 region: CASGSSNSGEETQYF. CDR3 bases: TGTGCTAGTGGCTCAAGTAACTCGGGCGAGGAGACCCAGTACTTC.

This clonotype occurred many times. The chain carries TRBV6-1 and TRBJ2-3; 9 bases are shared with TRBD2. The CDR3 length is 18 residues. Losses at the gene ends were 4 bases for V and 2 bases for J; bases not matched to a gene: 13. Germline loops: CDR1 MNHNS, CDR2 SASEGT. The CDR3 spells CASSVSSMLAGSTDTQYF. CDR3 nucleotides: TGTGCCAGCAGTGTTTCCTCTATGCTAGCGGGATCCACAGATACGCAGTATTTT.

This clonotype was recorded many times. The V and J genes are TRBV19 and TRBJ1-6; D is undetermined. V lost 0 bases and J lost 7, with 16 bases in between. This CDR3 is 17 amino acids long. Per the germline V gene, CDR1 is LNHDA and CDR2 is SQIVND (reference sequence). The DNA for the CDR3 is TGTGCCAGTAGTATAGATTCCCCAACCGATACGAATTCACCCCTCCACTTT. Protein product: CASSIDSPTDTNSPLHF.

This clonotype was counted only a few times. The genes are TRBV29-1 and TRBJ2-2, with 7 bases that match TRBD1. Looked up from germline, CDR1 is SQVTM and CDR2 is ANQGSEA. This CDR3 spans 14 amino acids. V lost 6 bases, J lost 4 bases, and 8 bases stayed unmatched. CDR3 loop: CSVRPTGSTGELFF. The CDR3 bases are TGCAGCGTCCGCCCGACAGGGAGCACCGGGGAGCTGTTTTTT.

The chain carries TRBV12-3 or TRBV12-4 and TRBJ2-3; D not certain. The CDR3 has 15 residues. The V gene lost 4 bases and the J gene lost 0 bases, with 11 bases spanning the gap. The CDR3 loop is CASSSPRGSTDTQYF. The CDR3 DNA follows: TGTGCCAGCAGTTCCCCCCGCGGTAGCACAGATACGCAGTATTTT.

The table lists this clonotype with many counts. The chain joins TRBV28 to TRBJ1-3; D is perhaps TRBD1 (5 bases). V was trimmed by 8 bases and J by 0 bases, leaving 14 bases between them. The CDR3 has 15 amino acids. CDR1 MDHEN and CDR2 SYDVKM come from the germline V gene. The CDR3 DNA is TGTGCCAGCGGGGTCAGGGCGAGCTCTGGAAACACCATATATTTT. Translated: CASGVRASSGNTIYF.

This clonotype occurred many times. The chain employs TRBV20-1 and TRBJ1-5, with D unresolved. CDR3 length: 14 residues. Germline V gives CDR1 DFQATT, CDR2 SNEGSKA (reference sequence). The V and J ends lost 1 base and 1 base respectively, with 8 bases between them. The CDR3 sequence is CSARVGQSNQPQHF. The DNA of the CDR3 is TGCAGTGCTAGAGTCGGGCAGAGCAATCAGCCCCAGCATTTT.

This clonotype was observed many times. The chain recombines TRBV5-5 with TRBJ1-1; TRBD1 matches at 8 bases. The CDR3 is made up of 14 amino acids. After removal of 1 base from V and 8 bases from J, the junction contained 7 bases not matched to a gene. The germline gives CDR1 SGHKS, CDR2 YYEKEE (reference sequence). CDR3 sequence reads: CASSLIGQGGEAFF. The CDR3 DNA reads TGTGCCAGCAGCTTGATTGGACAGGGAGGGGAAGCTTTCTTT. Using reference TRBV5-5 and TRBJ1-1 for the parts outside the CDR3, the full variable domain is DAGVTQSPTHLIKTRGQQVTLRCSPISGHKSVSWYQQVLGQGPQFIFQYYEKEERGRGNFPDRFSARQFPNYSSELNVNALLLGDSALYLCASSLIGQGGEAFFGQGTRLTVV.

This clonotype has ten or more counts. CDR3 amino acids: CASGLQRNGGRETQYF. CDR3 nucleotide sequence: TGTGCTAGTGGTTTGCAAAGGAACGGGGGCAGAGAGACCCAGTACTTC. V usage is TRBV12-5 and J usage is TRBJ2-5; D is possibly TRBD1 or TRBD2 (6 bases each). The germline V gene has CDR1 LGHNT and CDR2 FRNRAP. The CDR3 length is 16 residues. Trimming removed 2 bases from V and 4 bases from J, with 17 bases in between.

This clonotype was recorded at least ten times. The V gene is TRBV30, the J gene TRBJ2-7; TRBD1 agrees at 10 bases. V trimming: 4 bases; J trimming: 0 bases; junction bases outside the gene matches: 6. The CDR3 has 15 amino acids. Germline V gene sequence: CDR1 GTSNPN, CDR2 SVGIG (reference sequence). The CDR3 bases are TGTGCCTGGATGACAGGGGGCGGTGTCTCCTACGAGCAGTACTTC. This sequence encodes CAWMTGGGVSYEQYF.

This clonotype was seen repeatedly, ten times or more. The rearrangement links TRBV6-2 or TRBV6-3 to TRBJ2-3; 7 nucleotides match TRBD1. This CDR3 has 17 amino acids. V gave up 2 bases and J gave up 5 bases; unmatched junction bases: 13. CDR1 MNHEY and CDR2 SVGEGT come from the germline V gene. The CDR3 sequence is CASSYMRRGRQGDTQYF. As DNA, the CDR3 is TGTGCCAGCAGTTACATGAGAAGGGGGCGGCAAGGAGATACGCAGTATTTT.